The 18 T cell receptor beta chains below all came from one sample that was sequenced in a study of shared clonotypes between healthy human individuals. Only in-frame clones appear in the TCRdb table, and some are missing; sequencing was by immunoSEQ multiplex PCR. This table has 2 million to 2.5 million clones, about 95% appearing once. CD45RO-negative cells were positively selected for CCR7, leaving out terminally differentiated effector memory CD45RA+ cells. Input material: naive CD8+ T cells sorted from blood. The receptor set was obtained from a man younger than 35 in good health.

The V and J genes are TRBV7-8 and TRBJ2-2; 7 positions match TRBD1. This CDR3 is 16 amino acids long. CDR1 SGHVS and CDR2 FQNEAQ come from the germline V gene. With V trimmed by 4 bases and J by 0 bases, 5 bases remained unmatched. CDR3 region: CASSSPGQTNTGELFF. DNA of the CDR3: TGTGCCAGCAGCTCGCCGGGACAGACGAACACCGGGGAGCTGTTTTTT.

The V call is TRBV5-1, the J call TRBJ1-1, with D unresolved. The germline CDR1 and CDR2 sequences are SGHRS and YFSETQ. The CDR3 runs 14 residues. The V and J ends lost 1 base and 4 bases respectively, with 11 bases between them. CDR3 nucleotide sequence: TGCGCCAGCAGCTTGACGTTTTGGCCCACTGAAGCTTTCTTT. Translated: CASSLTFWPTEAFF.

The chain joins TRBV28 to TRBJ2-7, with D tentatively TRBD2 (6 bases). The CDR3 totals 14 residues. Trimming pared 8 bases from V and 3 bases from J, leaving 17 bases between. Germline values: CDR1 MDHEN, CDR2 SYDVKM. CDR3: CASSAGGEDYEQYF. CDR3 nucleotide sequence: TGTGCCAGCTCCGCAGGAGGGGAGGACTACGAGCAGTACTTC.

Comments on this clone: Additional DNA sequences in this sample encode the identical CDR3. CDR3 loop: CAGYTGELFF. CDR3 nucleotide sequence: TGTGCAGGGTACACCGGGGAGCTGTTTTTT. This chain connects TRBV30 to TRBJ2-2; D not resolved. Germline CDR1 GTSNPN, CDR2 SVGIG (reference sequence). The CDR3 totals 10 residues.

The count of this clone is one. The chain joins TRBV6-6 to TRBJ1-2, with 7 positions matching TRBD1. CDR3 size: 16 residues. CDR1 and CDR2 from the germline V gene are MNHNY and SVGAGI (reference sequence). With V trimmed by 0 bases and J by 2 bases, 6 bases remained unmatched. The CDR3 spells CASSYSSRTGNYGYTF. The CDR3 DNA is TGTGCCAGCAGTTACTCGAGCAGGACAGGAAACTATGGCTACACCTTC.

This sequence joins TRBV25-1 and TRBJ2-7; 8 nucleotides agree with TRBD1. The length of the CDR3 is 16 residues. The trim removed 4 bases at V and 3 bases at J, leaving 11 bases unmatched. Germline V CDR1 and CDR2: MGHDK, SYGVNS. The CDR3 nucleotides read TGTGCCAGCAGTGGCCTCGGACAGGGAAATCACTACGAGCAGTACTTC. It encodes CASSGLGQGNHYEQYF.

The gene calls are TRBV29-1 and TRBJ2-1; 10 nucleotides agree with TRBD2. Trimming took 1 base from V and 3 from J; bases not matched to a gene: 12. Germline V gene lookup returns CDR1 SQVTM and CDR2 ANQGSEA. CDR3 length: 18 residues. The DNA for the CDR3 is TGCAGCGTTGAAGTGGCTAGCGGGGGACGTCGACACTACAATGAGCAGTTCTTC. Protein: CSVEVASGGRRHYNEQFF.

V is TRBV27 and J is TRBJ2-7; the D gene is possibly TRBD1 (6 bases). Trimming removed 5 bases from V and 3 bases from J, with 14 bases in between. This CDR3 contains 14 residues. Germline assignment: CDR1 MNHEY and CDR2 SMNVEV (reference sequence). This chain's CDR3 is CASSNRDPLYEQYF. Written as DNA, the CDR3 is TGTGCCAGCAGTAACAGGGATCCACTCTACGAGCAGTACTTC.

The chain is built from TRBV5-7 and TRBJ2-4, with 8 bases matching TRBD2. TRBV5-7 belongs to the ORF category, with a function that is uncertain. This CDR3 has 17 residues. The V gene end was trimmed by 1 base and the J gene end by 2 bases; junction bases not matched to a gene: 8. This CDR3 is CASSLREGSGTKNIQYF. The CDR3 nucleotides are TGTGCCAGCAGCTTGCGGGAGGGGTCCGGGACCAAAAACATTCAGTACTTC.

V is TRBV27 and J is TRBJ2-5; perhaps TRBD2 as D (5 bases). This CDR3 is 14 amino acids long. V lost 3 bases to trimming and J lost 4 bases, with 12 bases between them. Per the germline V gene, CDR1 is MNHEY and CDR2 is SMNVEV (reference sequence). CDR3 protein: CASSFGGPRETQYF. The CDR3 DNA reads as TGTGCCAGCAGTTTCGGAGGACCCAGAGAGACCCAGTACTTC.

This clone came up once. The V call is TRBV6-6, the J call TRBJ1-6; the match to TRBD1 covers 8 bases. Germline CDR1 MNHNY, CDR2 SVGAGI (reference sequence). The CDR3 consists of 14 residues. V trimming: 6 bases; J trimming: 5 bases; junction bases outside the gene matches: 3. The chain's CDR3 is CASSWTGNNSPLHF. CDR3 in DNA: TGTGCCAGCAGCTGGACAGGGAATAATTCACCCCTCCACTTT.

V usage is TRBV15 and J usage is TRBJ2-2; weak D call: TRBD1 (6 bases). With 4 bases removed from V and 4 bases from J, the gap between germline ends came to 7 bases. Germline V lookup: CDR1 LNHNV, CDR2 YYDKDF (reference sequence). The CDR3 is made up of 13 amino acids. The chain's CDR3 is CATSIGGTGELFF. As DNA, the CDR3 is TGTGCCACCAGCATAGGGGGCACCGGGGAGCTGTTTTTT.

This clone was detected once. The chain is built from TRBV16 and TRBJ2-3; no firm D call. Germline CDR1 reads KGHSY; CDR2 reads FQNENV. The CDR3 sequence is 14 residues long. The V and J ends lost 2 bases and 2 bases respectively, with 8 bases between them. CDR3 bases: TGTGCCAGCAGCCAACCGGACGCCACAGATACGCAGTATTTT. Its translation: CASSQPDATDTQYF.

This clone was detected only once. The V call is TRBV7-6, the J call TRBJ2-7; D is unclear. Germline lookup yields CDR1 SGHVS and CDR2 FNYEAQ. The CDR3 length is 16 residues. V was cut by 1 base and J by 0 bases, with 13 bases left in between. The CDR3: CASSLGRLTSSYEQYF. As DNA, the CDR3 is TGTGCCAGCAGCTTAGGCCGACTTACCAGCTCCTACGAGCAGTACTTC.

This clone appeared a single time. The chain links TRBV7-3 to TRBJ2-1, with 9 bases fitting TRBD1. The CDR3 is 15 amino acids. V trimming: 5 bases; J trimming: 8 bases; junction bases outside the gene matches: 10. CDR1 and CDR2 from the germline V gene are SGHTA and FQGTGA. CDR3: CASSAVGQGYDEQFF. DNA for the CDR3: TGTGCCAGCAGCGCGGTTGGACAGGGGTACGATGAGCAGTTCTTC.

The V gene is TRBV14, the J gene TRBJ2-1; 10 bases agree with TRBD2. Germline assignment: CDR1 SGHDN and CDR2 FVKESK. CDR3 length: 15 residues. V dropped 6 bases and J dropped 3; count of bases not matched to a gene: 5. CDR3 bases: TGTGCCAGCAGTGGAGCGGGAGGGTTCTACAATGAGCAGTTCTTC. Translated: CASSGAGGFYNEQFF.

J is TRBJ1-2 and V is TRBV5-1; 7 bases match TRBD1. This CDR3 contains 19 residues. J was trimmed by 6 bases and V by 4 bases; bases with no gene match: 24. The V gene's germline CDR1 is SGHRS and CDR2 YFSETQ. The CDR3 sequence: CASSASPEGQLWINDGYTF. CDR3 DNA sequence: TGCGCCAGCAGCGCCAGCCCGGAGGGACAGCTATGGATCAACGATGGCTACACCTTC.

This clone was counted once. The V call is TRBV9, the J call TRBJ1-4; weak D call: TRBD1 (5 bases). Germline CDR1 and CDR2: SGDLS and YYNGEE. The V end lost 0 bases, the J end lost 8 bases, and 11 bases lay between the germline ends. This CDR3 spans 14 amino acids. The CDR3 bases are TGTGCCAGCAGCGTAGTAGGAGGGGACGAAAAACTGTTTTTT. Translating it yields CASSVVGGDEKLFF.